These 21 T cell receptor beta chains were sequenced from one sample in a study of cytomegalovirus exposure and HLA in healthy donors. The primer mix had 60 Vbeta and 13 Jbeta primers. Generated by immunoSEQ multiplex PCR, the TCRdb table keeps only in-frame clones and is missing some. The sample shows some 150,000 clones, 70% to 80% of them seen only once. Sequencing input: PBMCs. The receptors originated from a woman between 40 and 55 years old in good health and CMV-seronegative.

The V gene is TRBV30, the J gene TRBJ1-3; D unresolved. The V gene lost 3 bases and the J gene lost 0 bases, with 6 bases spanning the gap. This CDR3 comprises 13 residues. Germline V gene sequence: CDR1 GTSNPN, CDR2 SVGIG (reference sequence). CDR3 DNA: TGTGCCTGGAGCAGGAACTCTGGAAACACCATATATTTT. It yields the protein CAWSRNSGNTIYF.

V and J are TRBV5-4 and TRBJ2-3; 9 nucleotides align to TRBD1. The CDR3 contains 15 residues. Germline V gene lookup returns CDR1 SGHNT and CDR2 YYREEE (reference sequence). V was clipped by 1 base and J by 3 bases; unmatched bases: 3. The CDR3 is CASSLPGQGTDTQYF. The CDR3 DNA reads TGTGCCAGCAGCTTGCCGGGACAGGGAACAGATACGCAGTATTTT.

The rearrangement links TRBV10-3 to TRBJ2-7; TRBD2 matches 9 bases. The ends lost 0 bases at V and 5 bases at J; junction bases unmatched: 11. CDR1 is ENHRY and CDR2 is SYGVKD in the germline V gene. This CDR3 has 17 amino acids. The CDR3 sequence is CAISESSGRLFVHEQYF. The CDR3 region has the DNA TGTGCCATCAGTGAGTCGAGCGGGAGGCTATTTGTCCACGAGCAGTACTTC.

The rearrangement links TRBV5-1 to TRBJ2-2; D uncertain. CDR1 is SGHRS, CDR2 YFSETQ, per germline. V was trimmed by 5 bases and J by 1 base, leaving 12 bases between them. The CDR3 contains 15 residues. CDR3 amino acids: CASSYYPGNTGELFF. The CDR3 coding sequence is TGCGCCAGCAGTTACTACCCCGGGAACACCGGGGAGCTGTTTTTT.

The chain recombines TRBV5-1 with TRBJ1-1, with a possible D match to TRBD1 (6 bases). The CDR3 is 15 residues long. Germline-derived CDR1 and CDR2 are SGHRS and YFSETQ. Trimming stripped 1 base from V and 2 bases from J, with 12 bases between. The CDR3 DNA is TGCGCCAGCAGCTTGACAACCGGGACAAACACTGAAGCTTTCTTT. Translated, it gives CASSLTTGTNTEAFF.

The chain is built from TRBV7-6 and TRBJ2-3, with 10 bases identical to TRBD2. The germline CDR1 and CDR2 sequences are SGHVS and FNYEAQ. Trimming took 4 bases from V and 4 from J; bases not matched to a gene: 8. The CDR3 is 16 amino acids. The CDR3 DNA is TGTGCCAGCAGCTATAAAGCGGGAGGGCGGGCAGATACGCAGTATTTT. It translates to CASSYKAGGRADTQYF.

This clone was seen just once. The gene calls are TRBV4-2 and TRBJ2-2, with D perhaps TRBD2 (6 bases). Trimming took off 0 bases at V and 3 bases at J, with 11 bases between the two ends. This CDR3 contains 16 residues. Per germline, CDR1 LGHNA and CDR2 YNFKEQ. The CDR3 sequence is CASSQDPGGDTGELFF. The CDR3 bases are TGTGCCAGCAGCCAAGATCCCGGGGGAGACACCGGGGAGCTGTTTTTT.

This clone was seen a handful of times. The chain is built from TRBV27 and TRBJ2-1, with D perhaps TRBD1 (6 bases). Germline CDR1 MNHEY, CDR2 SMNVEV (reference sequence). Trimming stripped 6 bases from V and 1 base from J, with 13 bases between. The CDR3 is 15 amino acids. As DNA, the CDR3 is TGTGCCAGCAGCCAAGGGGGTTCATCCTACAATGAGCAGTTCTTC. Protein sequence: CASSQGGSSYNEQFF.

This chain joins TRBV5-1 and TRBJ1-1, with D perhaps matching TRBD1 (6 bases). The CDR3 has 14 residues. Germline V gene sequence: CDR1 SGHRS, CDR2 YFSETQ. Trimming pared 4 bases from V and 5 bases from J, leaving 15 bases between. The CDR3 region is CASSPLGGGTEAFF. CDR3 nucleotide sequence: TGCGCCAGCAGCCCCCTAGGGGGAGGGACTGAAGCTTTCTTT.

This clone occurred once. The chain recombines TRBV13 with TRBJ2-7; 9 bases are a match to TRBD1. The germline CDR1 and CDR2 sequences are PRHDT and FYEKMQ (reference sequence). This CDR3 comprises 14 residues. J gave up 6 bases and V 2 bases, and 5 bases lay outside the gene matches. DNA of the CDR3: TGTGCCAGCAGCTTATCGACAGGGGGTATCGAGCAGTACTTC. Protein sequence: CASSLSTGGIEQYF.

The chain uses TRBV9 and TRBJ2-7; unclear D gene. Trimming left V 3 bases short and J 0 bases short, with 13 bases between. Germline V CDR1 and CDR2: SGDLS, YYNGEE. CDR3 length equals 15 residues. As DNA, the CDR3 is TGTGCCAGCAGCGGCCAAAGCGCGAGCTCCTACGAGCAGTACTTC. Protein: CASSGQSASSYEQYF.

The chain joins TRBV2 to TRBJ2-1, with TRBD2 identical over 8 bases. CDR1 and CDR2 from the germline V gene are SNHLY and FYNNEI. Losses at the gene ends were 2 bases for V and 9 bases for J; bases not matched to a gene: 6. CDR3 length: 14 residues. CDR3 DNA sequence: TGTGCCAGCAGTGAAACGGGGGGGTACGGTGAGCAGTTCTTC. It codes for CASSETGGYGEQFF. The full variable domain, its missing parts supplied by reference TRBV2 and TRBJ2-1, is EPEVTQTPSHQVTQMGQEVILRCVPISNHLYFYWYRQILGQKVEFLVSFYNNEISEKSEIFDDQFSVERPDGSNFTLKIRSTKLEDSAMYFCASSETGGYGEQFFGPGTRLTVL.

This chain connects TRBV7-8 to TRBJ1-5, with D maybe TRBD1 (6 bases). The V gene lost 5 bases and the J gene lost 1 base, with 12 bases spanning the gap. Germline assignment: CDR1 SGHVS and CDR2 FQNEAQ. CDR3 length: 15 amino acids. CDR3 amino acids: CASSRARGSNQPQHF. CDR3 DNA: TGTGCCAGCAGCCGAGCCAGGGGAAGCAATCAGCCCCAGCATTTT. The whole variable domain, filled in from reference TRBV7-8 and TRBJ1-5, reads GAGVSQSPRYKVAKRGQDVALRCDPISGHVSLFWYQQALGQGPEFLTYFQNEAQLDKSGLPSDRFFAERPEGSVSTLKIQRTQQEDSAVYLCASSRARGSNQPQHFGDGTRLSIL.

V and J are TRBV19 and TRBJ2-7, with 9 bases fitting TRBD1. The germline V gene encodes CDR1 LNHDA and CDR2 SQIVND (reference sequence). The CDR3 contains 13 residues. V shed 9 bases and J 4 bases; nucleotides not matched to a gene: 7. In DNA form, the CDR3 reads TGTGCCAGCGCCCCGGGACAGGGTTACGAGCAGTACTTC. Its translation is CASAPGQGYEQYF.

The chain has TRBV29-1 and TRBJ2-3; D is ambiguous. The CDR3 spans 14 residues. The germline CDR1 and CDR2 sequences are SQVTM and ANQGSEA. V was clipped by 0 bases and J by 5 bases, with 12 bases between them. The CDR3 sequence is CSVEDGQAQDTQYF. In DNA, the CDR3 is TGCAGCGTTGAAGATGGGCAGGCCCAAGATACGCAGTATTTT.

The rearrangement uses TRBV27 and TRBJ2-1; TRBD2 matches at 7 bases. CDR3 length: 13 residues. Germline V gene sequence: CDR1 MNHEY, CDR2 SMNVEV (reference sequence). V was clipped by 8 bases and J by 6 bases; unmatched bases: 7. CDR3 in DNA: TGTGCCAGCTGGTCCGGGGGGACCAATGAGCAGTTCTTC. Its protein product is CASWSGGTNEQFF.

This clone has just a few counts. The same CDR3 arises from other DNA sequences in this sample as well. This chain joins TRBV5-1 and TRBJ2-3; the match to TRBD1 covers 7 bases. CDR1 is SGHRS, CDR2 YFSETQ, per germline. The CDR3 is 14 amino acids. V gave up 4 bases and J gave up 6 bases; unmatched junction bases: 8. CDR3 bases: TGCGCCAGCAGCCTCGGACAGGAGGCCGATACGCAGTATTTT. Its translation is CASSLGQEADTQYF.

V and J are TRBV13 and TRBJ2-5, with 8 bases identical to TRBD2. The germline V gene has CDR1 PRHDT and CDR2 FYEKMQ (reference sequence). The CDR3 runs to 19 residues. The trim removed 2 bases at V and 4 bases at J, leaving 18 bases unmatched. The CDR3 DNA reads TGTGCCAGCAGCTTATTGGTGGTCGGGGGGGCCAGTTTCACAGAGACCCAGTACTTC. This gives the protein CASSLLVVGGASFTETQYF. Full variable domain (outside the CDR3, taken from reference TRBV13 and TRBJ2-5): AAGVIQSPRHLIKEKRETATLKCYPIPRHDTVYWYQQGPGQDPQFLISFYEKMQSDKGSIPDRFSAQQFSDYHSELNMSSLELGDSALYFCASSLLVVGGASFTETQYFGPGTRLLVL.

The chain uses TRBV19 and TRBJ2-3; 7 nucleotides agree with TRBD2. V trimming: 6 bases; J trimming: 3 bases; junction bases outside the gene matches: 6. This CDR3 is 14 amino acids long. Germline assignment: CDR1 LNHDA and CDR2 SQIVND (reference sequence). The CDR3 nucleotides are TGTGCCAGTAGAAGAGCGGGAAGGACAGATACGCAGTATTTT. This codes for CASRRAGRTDTQYF.

DNA for the CDR3: TGCGCCAGCAGCTGGACTACAAGTAATGAAAAACTGTTTTTT. It specifies CASSWTTSNEKLFF. V and J are TRBV5-1 and TRBJ1-4, with unresolved D. The ends were cut back, 3 bases at V and 4 bases at J, with 10 bases in the middle. This CDR3 contains 14 residues. CDR1 is SGHRS and CDR2 is YFSETQ in the germline V gene.

V is TRBV5-1 and J is TRBJ2-7; D perhaps matches TRBD1 (6 bases). V was clipped by 0 bases and J by 4 bases, with 8 bases between them. The CDR3 is 13 residues long. Germline-derived CDR1 and CDR2 are SGHRS and YFSETQ. This CDR3 is CASSLGDRYEQYF. CDR3 in DNA: TGCGCCAGCAGCTTGGGTGACAGGTACGAGCAGTACTTC.